The 27 T cell receptor beta chains in this list originate from one sample, sequenced in a study of blood T cell repertoires in COVID-19. Data came from immunoSEQ multiplex PCR; TCRdb stores just in-frame clones and leaves some out. The data show roughly 250,000 clones, roughly 90% seen once. The specimen sequenced was peripheral blood. These receptors were obtained from a woman aged 25 to 39 with COVID-19, enrolled during active disease.

The V and J genes are TRBV2 and TRBJ2-5; 10 nucleotides agree with TRBD2. The CDR3 spans 16 residues. The germline V gene encodes CDR1 SNHLY and CDR2 FYNNEI. The trim removed 4 bases at V and 5 bases at J, leaving 10 bases unmatched. CDR3 residues: CASSGLAGGRGETQYF. The CDR3 coding sequence is TGTGCCAGCAGTGGTTTAGCGGGGGGCCGTGGGGAGACCCAGTACTTC.

Only a few counts were recorded for this clone. This chain links TRBV27 with TRBJ2-7; TRBD1 aligns across 7 bases. Losses at the gene ends were 5 bases for V and 7 bases for J; bases not matched to a gene: 5. Looked up from germline, CDR1 is MNHEY and CDR2 is SMNVEV (reference sequence). The CDR3 extends over 12 amino acids. The CDR3, as DNA: TGTGCCAGCAGTGACACAGGGGAAGAGCAGTACTTC. This translates into CASSDTGEEQYF.

The rearrangement joins TRBV5-1 to TRBJ1-6; D is unclear. The germline V gene encodes CDR1 SGHRS and CDR2 YFSETQ. Trimming removed 4 bases from V and 9 bases from J, with 14 bases in between. This CDR3 is 14 amino acids long. The CDR3 reads CASSPRDHLSPLHF. In DNA, the CDR3 is TGCGCCAGCAGCCCCCGGGATCATCTTTCACCCCTCCACTTT.

The chain combines TRBV27 with TRBJ2-2, with 9 bases matching TRBD1. The CDR3 has 17 residues. Germline loops: CDR1 MNHEY, CDR2 SMNVEV (reference sequence). With V trimmed by 3 bases and J by 7 bases, 12 bases remained unmatched. CDR3 bases: TGTGCCAGCAGTTTGGGGGGACAGGGACGTTTTGACGGGGAGCTGTTTTTT. It is translated as CASSLGGQGRFDGELFF.

This chain joins TRBV11-2 and TRBJ1-2; the match to TRBD1 covers 7 bases. Germline trimming cut 4 bases from V and 2 bases from J; bases unmatched to any gene: 4. The CDR3 extends over 14 amino acids. The V gene's germline CDR1 is SGHAT and CDR2 FQNNGV. The CDR3 nucleotides read TGTGCCAGCAGCTCCGGGACAGTCAACTATGGCTACACCTTC. Translating gives CASSSGTVNYGYTF. The complete variable domain, with remaining parts taken from reference TRBV11-2 and TRBJ1-2, reads EAGVAQSPRYKIIEKRQSVAFWCNPISGHATLYWYQQILGQGPKLLIQFQNNGVVDDSQLPKDRFSAERLKGVDSTLKIQPAKLEDSAVYLCASSSGTVNYGYTFGSGTRLTVV.

The rearrangement links TRBV19 to TRBJ1-6; 7 bases map to TRBD1. This CDR3 spans 18 amino acids. With 1 base clipped from V and 8 bases from J, the junction kept 14 bases outside the gene matches. Looked up from germline, CDR1 is LNHDA and CDR2 is SQIVND (reference sequence). The CDR3 region is CASSIGPTRLGGDSPLHF. The CDR3 DNA is TGTGCCAGTAGTATAGGGCCCACCCGTCTAGGGGGCGATTCACCCCTCCACTTT.

A remark on this clone: Other DNA sequences from this sample encode an identical CDR3 as well. Here the CDR3 DNA reads TGCGCCAGCAGCTTGACAGGGGGGAATGGCTACACCTTC. This gives the protein CASSLTGGNGYTF. The rearrangement uses TRBV5-1 and TRBJ1-2, with 8 bases that match TRBD1. Germline V gives CDR1 SGHRS, CDR2 YFSETQ. With 1 base clipped from V and 6 bases from J, the junction kept 2 bases outside the gene matches. The length of the CDR3 is 13 residues. Variable domain in full (rest from reference TRBV5-1 and TRBJ1-2): KAGVTQTPRYLIKTRGQQVTLSCSPISGHRSVSWYQQTPGQGLQFLFEYFSETQRNKGNFPGRFSGRQFSNSRSEMNVSTLELGDSALYLCASSLTGGNGYTFGSGTRLTVV.

The gene calls are TRBV27 and TRBJ1-6, with D maybe TRBD1 (5 bases). There are 16 residues in the CDR3. V dropped 3 bases and J dropped 5 bases, with 14 bases sitting between them. Germline V gene lookup returns CDR1 MNHEY and CDR2 SMNVEV (reference sequence). This CDR3 is CASSFRAGYNNSPLHF. CDR3 sequence (DNA): TGTGCCAGCAGTTTTAGGGCAGGGTATAATAATTCACCCCTCCACTTT.

Worth noting for this clone: The same CDR3 also results from other DNA sequences found in this sample. The rearrangement joins TRBV28 to TRBJ2-7; 8 nucleotides align to TRBD1. V dropped 6 bases and J dropped 1; count of bases not matched to a gene: 5. The CDR3 is made up of 14 amino acids. The germline CDR1 and CDR2 sequences are MDHEN and SYDVKM. DNA of the CDR3: TGTGCCAGCAGGCTAACAGGGGGGTCCTACGAGCAGTACTTC. Translation: CASRLTGGSYEQYF.

The rearrangement uses TRBV4-1 and TRBJ2-3, with 9 bases aligning to TRBD2. CDR3 length equals 18 residues. V trimming: 0 bases; J trimming: 2 bases; junction bases outside the gene matches: 9. Germline-derived CDR1 and CDR2 are MGHRA and YSYEKL. The CDR3 coding sequence is TGCGCCAGCAGCCAAGATCAAAGCGGGGGGCCGGTCACAGATACGCAGTATTTT. It codes for CASSQDQSGGPVTDTQYF.

The gene calls are TRBV4-2 and TRBJ2-5; TRBD2 aligns across 12 bases. CDR1 is LGHNA, CDR2 YNFKEQ, per germline. V was clipped by 0 bases and J by 5 bases; unmatched bases: 13. CDR3 length: 19 residues. DNA of the CDR3: TGTGCCAGCAGCCAAGAAAGGTGGTCTAGCGGGGGGGGCCGGGAGACCCAGTACTTC. This codes for CASSQERWSSGGGRETQYF.

The chain is built from TRBV18 and TRBJ2-1; perhaps TRBD2 as D (5 bases). Per the germline V gene, CDR1 is KGHSH and CDR2 is LQKENI. Deletions cut 5 bases from V and 6 bases from J, with 17 bases between. The CDR3 runs 15 residues. The CDR3 here is CASSNILEGPNEQFF. As DNA, the CDR3 is TGTGCCAGCTCAAACATACTCGAGGGCCCCAATGAGCAGTTCTTC. Based on the CDR3 plus reference TRBV18 and TRBJ2-1, the full variable domain is NAGVMQNPRHLVRRRGQEARLRCSPMKGHSHVYWYRQLPEEGLKFMVYLQKENIIDESGMPKERFSAEFPKEGPSILRIQQVVRGDSAAYFCASSNILEGPNEQFFGPGTRLTVL.

The J gene is TRBJ1-6, the V gene TRBV27; TRBD1 might be the D (6 bases). V dropped 3 bases and J dropped 7 bases, with 10 bases sitting between them. CDR1 is MNHEY, CDR2 SMNVEV, per germline (reference sequence). The CDR3 contains 14 residues. The DNA of the CDR3 is TGTGCCAGCAGTTTGGCAGGGGTAAATTCACCCCTCCACTTT. As protein: CASSLAGVNSPLHF.

The V and J genes are TRBV30 and TRBJ2-1; 8 bases match TRBD2. This CDR3 spans 16 amino acids. In germline, CDR1 is GTSNPN, CDR2 SVGIG (reference sequence). V gave up 4 bases and J gave up 1 base; unmatched junction bases: 9. For the CDR3, the DNA is TGTGCCTGGAATTCTCGGGTAGCGGGGTCCTACAATGAGCAGTTCTTC. Residues: CAWNSRVAGSYNEQFF.

V is TRBV28 and J is TRBJ2-7; no clear D. In germline, CDR1 is MDHEN, CDR2 SYDVKM. This CDR3 is built from 13 residues. Deletions cut 6 bases from V and 6 bases from J, with 15 bases between. CDR3: CASSLPPPLEQYF. CDR3 in DNA: TGTGCCAGCAGCCTCCCCCCCCCTCTCGAGCAGTACTTC.

This chain joins TRBV7-8 and TRBJ2-3; no reliable D call. The CDR3 spans 12 residues. The germline CDR1 and CDR2 sequences are SGHVS and FQNEAQ. With 5 bases removed from V and 6 bases from J, the gap between germline ends came to 9 bases. The CDR3 protein is CASSHLGDTQYF. CDR3 DNA: TGTGCCAGCAGCCACCTGGGCGATACGCAGTATTTT.

CDR3 bases: TGTGCCAGCAGTGTGGGGACTCCCTACGAGCAGTACTTC. It translates to CASSVGTPYEQYF. The chain couples TRBV2 to TRBJ2-7; possibly TRBD2 for D (6 bases). The V gene lost 4 bases and the J gene lost 2 bases, with 9 bases spanning the gap. This CDR3 contains 13 residues. Germline loops: CDR1 SNHLY, CDR2 FYNNEI.

V gene TRBV7-9 combines with J gene TRBJ2-7, with 9 bases aligning to TRBD1. Germline V gene sequence: CDR1 SEHNR, CDR2 FQNEAQ (reference sequence). The CDR3 consists of 15 residues. Unmatched junction bases numbered 7, after V lost 4 bases and J lost 3 bases. In nucleotides, the CDR3 is TGTGCCAGCAGCTCTTGGACAGGGGCAGGCTACGAGCAGTACTTC. Translation gives CASSSWTGAGYEQYF.

The chain employs TRBV5-1 and TRBJ1-4; D gene unclear. Per germline, CDR1 SGHRS and CDR2 YFSETQ. The CDR3 contains 16 residues. Trimming stripped 0 bases from V and 3 bases from J, with 12 bases between. The CDR3 is CASSLAVGEPNEKLFF. As DNA, the CDR3 is TGCGCCAGCAGCTTGGCCGTGGGCGAGCCTAATGAAAAACTGTTTTTT.

This chain joins TRBV6-6 and TRBJ1-6, with D possibly TRBD1 on 6 matching bases. The CDR3 sequence is 12 residues long. The germline CDR1 and CDR2 sequences are MNHNY and SVGAGI (reference sequence). V dropped 5 bases and J dropped 9 bases, with 8 bases sitting between them. The CDR3 coding sequence is TGTGCCAGCAGTCGACAGGTTTCACCCCTCCACTTT. It encodes CASSRQVSPLHF.

The chain has TRBV3-1 (or the pseudogene TRBV3-2) and TRBJ1-2, with D possibly TRBD1 on 5 matching bases. The CDR3 has 15 amino acids. Germline CDR1 LGHDT, CDR2 YNNKEL (reference sequence). V lost 3 bases, J lost 0 bases, and 11 bases lay in between. CDR3 amino acids: CASSHSRQTNYGYTF. For the CDR3, the DNA is TGTGCCAGCAGCCACTCAAGACAGACTAACTATGGCTACACCTTC.

The chain joins TRBV30 to TRBJ2-2; 7 bases are shared with TRBD2. Germline CDR1 reads GTSNPN; CDR2 reads SVGIG (reference sequence). The junction had 4 bases not matched to a gene; V was cut back by 3 bases and J by 3 bases. CDR3 length: 14 residues. The CDR3 bases are TGTGCCTGGAGGTATGGGGGGGACACCGGGGAGCTGTTTTTT. It specifies CAWRYGGDTGELFF.

The chain has TRBV6-5 and TRBJ1-2; D perhaps matches TRBD1 (5 bases). The ends were cut back, 4 bases at V and 5 bases at J, with 8 bases in the middle. Germline CDR1 MNHEY, CDR2 SVGAGI. This CDR3 has 12 amino acids. The CDR3 is CASSSPGYGYTF. The DNA of the CDR3 is TGTGCCAGCAGTTCCCCAGGGTATGGCTACACCTTC.

The V and J genes are TRBV15 and TRBJ2-7; D is perhaps TRBD2 (5 bases). CDR3 size: 14 residues. Germline V CDR1 and CDR2: LNHNV, YYDKDF (reference sequence). V was clipped by 5 bases and J by 7 bases, with 18 bases between them. The CDR3: CATSFTERPGEQYF. CDR3 DNA: TGTGCCACCAGCTTCACCGAACGCCCGGGGGAGCAGTACTTC.

The chain joins TRBV3-1 (or the pseudogene TRBV3-2) to TRBJ2-5; D might be TRBD1 (6 bases). Germline values: CDR1 LGHDT, CDR2 YNNKEL (reference sequence). This CDR3 spans 16 amino acids. The germline V and J ends were trimmed by 5 bases and 3 bases, with 19 bases remaining between them. In DNA, the CDR3 is TGTGCCAGCAGCAAAAGATTAGGGGGAGCGAAAGAGACCCAGTACTTC. The encoded protein is CASSKRLGGAKETQYF.

A single count supports this clone. This chain connects TRBV5-5 to TRBJ2-1; TRBD1 matches at 7 bases. The J segment lost 8 bases and the V segment lost 4 bases, leaving 3 bases of the junction unmatched. The CDR3 spans 12 residues. Germline CDR1 reads SGHKS; CDR2 reads YYEKEE (reference sequence). For the CDR3, the DNA is TGTGCCAGCAGCGGCCAGGGGGATGAGCAGTTCTTC. Translated, it gives CASSGQGDEQFF. Drawing the rest from reference TRBV5-5 and TRBJ2-1, the complete variable domain is DAGVTQSPTHLIKTRGQQVTLRCSPISGHKSVSWYQQVLGQGPQFIFQYYEKEERGRGNFPDRFSARQFPNYSSELNVNALLLGDSALYLCASSGQGDEQFFGPGTRLTVL.

This chain connects TRBV18 to TRBJ2-5, with D possibly TRBD2 on 5 matching bases. With 6 bases removed from V and 4 bases from J, the gap between germline ends came to 15 bases. The CDR3 covers 14 residues. Germline CDR1 reads KGHSH; CDR2 reads LQKENI. The CDR3 loop is CASSRSGEGETQYF. The DNA of the CDR3 is TGTGCCAGCTCCCGATCCGGTGAGGGAGAGACCCAGTACTTC. The full variable domain, its missing parts supplied by reference TRBV18 and TRBJ2-5, is NAGVMQNPRHLVRRRGQEARLRCSPMKGHSHVYWYRQLPEEGLKFMVYLQKENIIDESGMPKERFSAEFPKEGPSILRIQQVVRGDSAAYFCASSRSGEGETQYFGPGTRLLVL.